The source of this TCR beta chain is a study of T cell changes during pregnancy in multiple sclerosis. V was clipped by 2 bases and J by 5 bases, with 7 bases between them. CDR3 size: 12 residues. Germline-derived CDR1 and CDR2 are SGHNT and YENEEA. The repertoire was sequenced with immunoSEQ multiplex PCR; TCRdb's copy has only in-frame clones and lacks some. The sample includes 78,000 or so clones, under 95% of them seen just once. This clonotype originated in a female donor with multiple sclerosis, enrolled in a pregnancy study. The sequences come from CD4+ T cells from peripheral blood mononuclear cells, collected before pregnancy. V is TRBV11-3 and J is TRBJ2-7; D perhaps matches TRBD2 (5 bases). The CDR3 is CASSLRGHEQYF. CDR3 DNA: TGTGCCAGCAGCTTACGCGGGCACGAGCAGTACTTC.